Shown below are 11 T cell receptor beta chains from a single sample sequenced in a study of radiotherapy plus CTLA-4 blockade in lung cancer. The repertoire was sequenced with immunoSEQ multiplex PCR; TCRdb's copy has only in-frame clones and lacks some. The sample lists over 85,000 clones, roughly 85% occurring once. The sample in question was peripheral blood, obtained from a patient treated with radiotherapy plus ipilimumab. The receptor source for this set is a human donor with non-small cell lung cancer that progressed on radiotherapy plus ipilimumab.

This chain links TRBV15 with TRBJ1-2; D is uncertain. The germline V and J ends were trimmed by 4 bases and 8 bases, with 20 bases remaining between them. The CDR3 has 15 amino acids. Germline V gene lookup returns CDR1 LNHNV and CDR2 YYDKDF (reference sequence). The CDR3 spells CATSISPPGELGYTF. The DNA of the CDR3 is TGTGCCACCAGCATCTCCCCCCCAGGAGAGCTAGGCTACACCTTC. The whole variable domain, remainder taken from reference TRBV15 and TRBJ1-2, is DAMVIQNPRYQVTQFGKPVTLSCSQTLNHNVMYWYQQKSSQAPKLLFHYYDKDFNNEADTPDNFQSRRPNTSFCFLDIRSPGLGDTAMYLCATSISPPGELGYTFGSGTRLTVV.

CDR3: CASSLRPEGTQYF. CDR3 DNA sequence: TGTGCCAGCTCACTCCGACCCGAAGGGACCCAGTACTTC. The chain couples TRBV18 to TRBJ2-5; D gene ambiguous. The length of the CDR3 is 13 residues. From germline, CDR1 is KGHSH and CDR2 LQKENI. V was shortened by 4 bases and J by 7 bases, with 13 bases between the two germline ends.

Only a few counts were recorded for this clone. The chain joins TRBV9 to TRBJ2-2; D possibly uses TRBD1 or TRBD2 (5 bases each). The V end lost 2 bases, the J end lost 5 bases, and 13 bases lay between the germline ends. In germline, CDR1 is SGDLS, CDR2 YYNGEE. CDR3 length: 15 amino acids. Here the CDR3 reads CASSVGGVGTGELFF. The CDR3, as DNA: TGTGCCAGCAGCGTTGGGGGAGTAGGGACCGGGGAGCTGTTTTTT.

The table lists this clone with a few counts. The chain employs TRBV14 and TRBJ2-2, with no clear D. Germline-derived CDR1 and CDR2 are SGHDN and FVKESK. V lost 0 bases and J lost 6, with 5 bases in between. This CDR3 region has 13 residues. In DNA, the CDR3 is TGTGCCAGCAGCCAAGATTTGGCCGGGGAGCTGTTTTTT. It is translated as CASSQDLAGELFF. Full variable domain (missing parts from reference TRBV14 and TRBJ2-2): EAGVTQFPSHSVIEKGQTVTLRCDPISGHDNLYWYRRVMGKEIKFLLHFVKESKQDESGMPNNRFLAERTGGTYSTLKVQPAELEDSGVYFCASSQDLAGELFFGEGSRLTVL.

The gene calls are TRBV11-2 and TRBJ1-4; 9 positions match TRBD1. V was pared by 5 bases and J by 2 bases, with 6 bases of the junction left unmatched. CDR3 size: 16 residues. Germline V gene data show CDR1 as SGHAT and CDR2 as FQNNGV. CDR3 bases: TGTGCCAGCAGCCTAACAGGGGGCAGCACTAATGAAAAACTGTTTTTT. It yields the protein CASSLTGGSTNEKLFF.

The chain is built from TRBV19 and TRBJ2-1, with unresolved D. CDR3 length: 13 amino acids. Germline CDR1 reads LNHDA; CDR2 reads SQIVND (reference sequence). V was cut by 1 base and J by 7 bases, with 8 bases left in between. CDR3 in amino acids: CASSIAVSNEQFF. The CDR3, as DNA: TGTGCCAGTAGTATAGCGGTCAGTAATGAGCAGTTCTTC. The whole variable domain, filled in from reference TRBV19 and TRBJ2-1, reads DGGITQSPKYLFRKEGQNVTLSCEQNLNHDAMYWYRQDPGQGLRLIYYSQIVNDFQKGDIAEGYSVSREKKESFPLTVTSAQKNPTAFYLCASSIAVSNEQFFGPGTRLTVL.

The V call is TRBV18, the J call TRBJ2-5, with D possibly matching TRBD2 (5 bases). The CDR3 spans 12 residues. Germline V lookup: CDR1 KGHSH, CDR2 LQKENI. Trimming took 3 bases from V and 5 from J, leaving 7 bases between them. In DNA form, the CDR3 reads TGTGCCAGCTCACCCCGCGGGGAGACCCAGTACTTC. Amino acids: CASSPRGETQYF.

This chain links TRBV6-6 with TRBJ2-1; D gene uncertain. The V gene lost 5 bases and the J gene lost 0 bases, with 8 bases spanning the gap. From germline, CDR1 is MNHNY and CDR2 SVGAGI (reference sequence). The CDR3 runs 14 residues. The CDR3 bases are TGTGCCAGCAGTCCGACACCCTCCTACAATGAGCAGTTCTTC. Translated, it gives CASSPTPSYNEQFF.

The rearrangement links TRBV9 to TRBJ2-7; 7 bases are a match to TRBD2. Germline assignment: CDR1 SGDLS and CDR2 YYNGEE. The CDR3 is 16 residues long. Trimming took 0 bases from V and 5 from J; bases not matched to a gene: 11. This CDR3 reads CASSVGVGGSWNEQYF. The CDR3 DNA sequence: TGTGCCAGCAGCGTAGGCGTCGGGGGGAGTTGGAACGAGCAGTACTTC.

The chain uses TRBV30 and TRBJ2-7, with D possibly matching TRBD2 (6 bases). Trimming stripped 5 bases from V and 1 base from J, with 15 bases between. Germline V gene sequence: CDR1 GTSNPN, CDR2 SVGIG (reference sequence). This CDR3 region has 14 residues. The CDR3 region is CAWSGEPISYEQYF. For the CDR3, the DNA is TGTGCCTGGTCGGGAGAGCCTATTTCCTACGAGCAGTACTTC.

This clone has only a few counts. The V and J genes are TRBV11-2 and TRBJ1-2; 7 nucleotides line up with TRBD1. This CDR3 contains 15 residues. Germline CDR1 reads SGHAT; CDR2 reads FQNNGV. V shed 1 base, J shed 1 base, and the junction held 3 bases outside the gene matches. DNA of the CDR3: TGTGCCAGCAGCTTAGGGGACAGAATTAACTATGGCTACACCTTC. It encodes CASSLGDRINYGYTF.